Described below is a single T cell receptor (beta chain) sequence and its context. No antigen is known for it. Time point meaning: patch test 1, 2 weeks after DPC sensitization. This sample's treatment: therapeutic diphenylcyclopropenone sensitization with weekly scalp DPC. Looked up from germline, CDR1 is SNHLY and CDR2 is FYNNEI. CDR3 size: 14 residues. With V trimmed by 4 bases and J by 8 bases, 6 bases remained unmatched. TCRdb independently ran MiXCR on the RACE reads; one entry per CDR3 protein. The table lists 350,000 or so distinct CDR3 sequences, under 9% of them singletons. This sample was included in a study of human T cells and chemical hapten exposure. At the level of the study: Sensitization involved placing 2% DPC onto a roughly 2 cm by roughly 2 cm region of upper inner arm skin. The cohort included alopecia areata under or over 50% scalp, totalis and universalis. Findings and limits, study-wide: PT1 expanded TCR numbers rose with patch test score. TCRs whose frequency exceeded 1 in 1000 remained the same following DPC sensitization.

This clonotype originated in a woman aged 18-29 years with alopecia areata. Some clones in this sample may be carry-over from other donors' samples. The gene calls are TRBV2 and TRBJ1-4, with 8 bases matching TRBD1. This specimen was whole blood, taken in connection with sensitization to the hapten diphenylcyclopropenone (DPC). The CDR3 spells CASSARQGAEKLFF. The CDR3 DNA is TGTGCCAGCAGTGCCAGGCAGGGGGCGGAAAAACTGTTTTTT.